These 6 T cell receptor beta chains originate from one sample sequenced in a study of blood T cell dynamics during melanoma immunotherapy. Time point in this sample: pre-treatment baseline. Data came from immunoSEQ multiplex PCR; TCRdb stores just in-frame clones and leaves some out. The sample yields 10,000 or so clones, less than 90% seen once. Sequenced here: blood, sampled from a patient treated with checkpoint blockade. The receptors stem from a human donor with melanoma.

The chain recombines TRBV5-1 with TRBJ2-2; 8 nucleotides align to TRBD1. Germline values: CDR1 SGHRS, CDR2 YFSETQ. V lost 4 bases and J lost 3; bases outside the gene matches: 2. The CDR3 runs to 14 residues. CDR3 amino acids: CASSPGGDTGELFF. The CDR3 DNA follows: TGCGCCAGCAGCCCAGGGGGCGACACCGGGGAGCTGTTTTTT.

The chain uses TRBV6-1 and TRBJ2-6, with unresolved D. The CDR3 covers 15 residues. Trimming cost V 6 bases and J 4 bases, with 13 bases left between them. Germline V gene sequence: CDR1 MNHNS, CDR2 SASEGT. Here the CDR3 DNA reads TGTGCCAGCAGAATTCAGGCATGGGGGGCCAACGTCCTGACTTTC. Its translation is CASRIQAWGANVLTF.

The chain combines TRBV30 with TRBJ2-3, with TRBD2 matching over 8 bases. V trimming: 4 bases; J trimming: 1 base; junction bases outside the gene matches: 10. Germline assignment: CDR1 GTSNPN and CDR2 SVGIG (reference sequence). The CDR3 consists of 16 residues. The CDR3: CAWTSGLLGGTDTQYF. For the CDR3, the DNA is TGTGCCTGGACTAGCGGGCTCCTGGGAGGCACAGATACGCAGTATTTT.

Worth noting for this clone: This specimen includes other DNA sequences encoding the same CDR3. This chain uses TRBV25-1 with TRBJ1-6; D may be TRBD1 (6 bases). The CDR3 has 16 residues. V lost 1 base, J lost 10 bases, and 17 bases lay in between. Germline V gene lookup returns CDR1 MGHDK and CDR2 SYGVNS. CDR3 amino acids: CASSESRQGRWSPLHF. The CDR3 nucleotides read TGTGCCAGCAGTGAATCGAGGCAGGGGAGGTGGTCACCCCTCCACTTT.

This chain links TRBV30 with TRBJ2-3; 7 bases line up with TRBD2. Germline CDR1 is GTSNPN and CDR2 is SVGIG (reference sequence). The J segment lost 2 bases and the V segment lost 2 bases, leaving 7 bases of the junction unmatched. The CDR3 loop spans 15 amino acids. The DNA of the CDR3 is TGTGCCTGGAGTCGGGGCGGGGGAGTCACAGATACGCAGTATTTT. It encodes CAWSRGGGVTDTQYF.

The chain combines TRBV5-8 with TRBJ1-5, with no clear D. The V gene lost 2 bases and the J gene lost 5 bases, with 8 bases spanning the gap. The CDR3 extends over 13 amino acids. Germline CDR1 SGHTS, CDR2 YDEGEE. The CDR3 DNA is TGTGCCAGCAGCTTAAGCTTTGATCAGCCCCAGCATTTT. This codes for CASSLSFDQPQHF.